Listed here is a single T cell receptor beta chain. The antigen is undetermined. From blood CD8+ and CD4+ T cells, the TCR beta chain was sequenced. Germline V lookup: CDR1 LNHDA, CDR2 SQIVND (reference sequence). V shed 5 bases and J shed 4 bases, with 13 bases lying between them. This CDR3 spans 14 amino acids. This record comes from a study of CD8 T cells in Susac syndrome. Study-level background: Intravenous immunoglobulin alone or corticosteroids were being given to patients with Susac syndrome at blood draw, unless they were therapy-naive. Study results and limitations: In total CD8+ repertoires, some 15 Susac-specific public clones were found, and CD8+ TEMRA repertoires had about five.

An input of about 0.45 to 1 ug of RNA was subjected to reverse transcription using random hexamers. The method of amplification for TCR beta CDR3 was immunoSEQ multiplex PCR, covering 54 Vbeta and 13 Jbeta. From the immunoSEQ multiplex PCR reads, TCRdb called clonotypes with MiXCR, one entry per CDR3 protein. Of around 80,000 distinct CDR3 sequences in the sample, 90% to 97% were seen once. Sequencing was performed on CD8+ T cells from PBMCs. This receptor was taken from a human donor with Susac syndrome. The chain carries TRBV19 and TRBJ2-3; D is possibly TRBD2 (5 bases). The CDR3 loop reads CASSLVPGADTQYF. In nucleotides, the CDR3 is TGTGCCAGTAGTCTTGTCCCCGGGGCAGATACGCAGTATTTT.